This section outlines one TCR beta chain sequence together with its context. The target antigen is unknown. This sample is part of a study of siplizumab effects on memory and regulatory T cells. Study-wide points: Naive T cells apparently outstripped memory cells in diversity and seemed major alloresponse contributors. Roughly 80-95% of proliferating CD4+ or CD8+ clones lacked a naive or memory phenotype that could be assigned. Siplizumab led to significantly less abundant alloreactive sequences that could be traced back to unstimulated CD4+ memory cells.

The method was immunoSEQ multiplex PCR; TCRdb's version includes in-frame clones alone and lacks a portion of them. The data contain just over 50,000 clones, about 97% of them singletons. The V gene end was trimmed by 5 bases and the J gene end by 3 bases; junction bases not matched to a gene: 2. In germline, CDR1 is MDHEN, CDR2 SYDVKM. There are 14 residues in the CDR3. The sequencing input was naive CD4+ T cells sorted from blood. This sequence originates from a human donor in good health. This chain links TRBV28 with TRBJ2-2, with 8 bases matching TRBD2. CDR3 DNA: TGTGCCAGCAGTGTACTAGCGGACACCGGGGAGCTGTTTTTT. Translated: CASSVLADTGELFF.